This entry is about one T cell receptor beta chain. This specimen belongs to a study of blood T cell repertoires in COVID-19. About the research overall: Sample material is recorded as cDNA or gDNA derived from T cells, B-cell-depleted T cells, or PBMCs.

Looked up from germline, CDR1 is SGHTA and CDR2 is FQGNSA. V lost 3 bases and J lost 8, with 16 bases in between. The CDR3 is made up of 14 amino acids. The protocol was immunoSEQ multiplex PCR, while the TCRdb copy is restricted to in-frame clones and leaves out a portion. The sample lists around 100,000 clones, around four fifths occurring once. The TCR comes from a man in his sixties with active or convalescent COVID-19. Source material: peripheral blood. This chain uses TRBV7-2 with TRBJ1-2; perhaps TRBD1 as D (5 bases). CDR3 bases: TGTGCCAGCAGCTTTTTATGGGGGGATGGAGGCTACACCTTC. This translates into CASSFLWGDGGYTF.